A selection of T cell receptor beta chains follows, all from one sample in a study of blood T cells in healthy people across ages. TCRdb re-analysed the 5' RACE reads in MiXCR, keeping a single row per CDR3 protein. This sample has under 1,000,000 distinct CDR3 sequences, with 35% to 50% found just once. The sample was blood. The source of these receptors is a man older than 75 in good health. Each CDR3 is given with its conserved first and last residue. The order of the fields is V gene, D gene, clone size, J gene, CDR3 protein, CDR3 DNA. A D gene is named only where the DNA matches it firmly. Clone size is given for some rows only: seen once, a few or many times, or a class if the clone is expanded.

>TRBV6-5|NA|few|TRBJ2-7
CASSRPRSEQYF
TGTGCCAGCAGCCGACCTAGATCCGAGCAGTACTTC
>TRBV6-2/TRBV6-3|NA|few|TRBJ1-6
CASSYGAITLHF
TGTGCCAGCAGTTACGGGGCAATCACCCTCCACTTT
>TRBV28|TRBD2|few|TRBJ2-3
CASSHIPGRAATQYF
TGTGCCAGCAGCCACATACCCGGGAGGGCCGCCACGCAGTATTTT
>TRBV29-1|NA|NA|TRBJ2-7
CSVRRDGVSYEQYF
TGCAGCGTCCGCCGGGACGGTGTCTCCTACGAGCAGTACTTC
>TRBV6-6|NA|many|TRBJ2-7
CASSSQQGTHYEQYF
TGTGCCAGCAGTTCCCAACAGGGTACTCACTACGAGCAGTACTTC
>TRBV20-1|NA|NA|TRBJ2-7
CSATRRAGYEQYF
TGCAGTGCTACCCGCAGGGCAGGCTACGAGCAGTACTTC
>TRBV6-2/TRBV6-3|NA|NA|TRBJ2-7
CASSYSRSSYEQYF
TGTGCCAGCAGTTACTCGAGATCCTCCTACGAGCAGTACTTC
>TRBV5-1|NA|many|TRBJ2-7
CASRLLRDLTYEQYF
TGCGCCAGCAGACTACTCCGGGACCTTACCTACGAGCAGTACTTC
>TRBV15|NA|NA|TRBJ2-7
CATSRDRGQQVSYEQYF
TGTGCCACCAGCAGAGACCGTGGACAGCAAGTCTCCTACGAGCAGTACTTC
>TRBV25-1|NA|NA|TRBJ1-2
CASIGAGSYGYTF
TGTGCCAGCATCGGGGCAGGGAGCTATGGCTACACCTTC
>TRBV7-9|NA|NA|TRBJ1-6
CASSSMDARNSPLHF
TGTGCCAGCAGCTCTATGGACGCTAGAAATTCACCCCTCCACTTT
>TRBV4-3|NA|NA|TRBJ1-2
CASSQDRSDGYTF
TGCGCCAGCAGCCAAGATAGGAGTGATGGCTACACCTTC
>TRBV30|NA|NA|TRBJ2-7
CAWSVGGRSYEQYF
TGTGCCTGGAGTGTTGGGGGGCGCTCCTACGAGCAGTACTTC
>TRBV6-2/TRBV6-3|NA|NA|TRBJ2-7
CASTSGVDEQYF
TGTGCCAGCACCTCGGGAGTCGACGAGCAGTACTTC
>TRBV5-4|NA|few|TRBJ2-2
CDSSLWKVGDTGELFF
TGTGACAGCAGCTTGTGGAAGGTGGGAGACACCGGGGAGCTGTTTTTT
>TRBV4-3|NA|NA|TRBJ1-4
CASSLSTTRATNEKLFF
TGCGCCAGCAGCCTAAGTACAACCCGGGCTACTAATGAAAAACTGTTTTTT
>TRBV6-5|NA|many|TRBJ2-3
CASRLKAGTDTQYF
TGTGCCAGCAGACTAAAAGCGGGCACAGATACGCAGTATTTT
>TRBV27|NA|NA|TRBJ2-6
CASSFQGASGANVLTF
TGTGCCAGCAGTTTCCAGGGTGCATCTGGGGCCAACGTCCTGACTTTC
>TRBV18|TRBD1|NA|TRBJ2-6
CASSPRTGKGSGANVLTF
TGTGCCAGCTCACCAAGGACAGGCAAAGGCTCTGGGGCCAACGTCCTGACTTTC
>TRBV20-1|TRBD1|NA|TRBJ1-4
CSARQGDMGEKLFF
TGCAGTGCGCGACAGGGGGATATGGGTGAAAAACTGTTTTTT
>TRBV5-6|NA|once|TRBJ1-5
CASSLGTNISPQHF
TGTGCCAGCAGCTTGGGGACCAATATCAGCCCCCAGCATTTT
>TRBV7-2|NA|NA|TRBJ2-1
CASSPPSVGNEQFF
TGTGCCAGCAGCCCCCCGTCGGTGGGGAATGAGCAGTTCTTC
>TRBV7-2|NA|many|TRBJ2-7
CASSLRIPASEQYF
TGTGCCAGCAGCTTAAGAATCCCCGCTAGCGAGCAGTACTTC
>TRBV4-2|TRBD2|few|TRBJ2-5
CASSQGTSGSVQETQYF
TGTGCCAGCAGCCAAGGGACTAGCGGGAGTGTACAAGAGACCCAGTACTTC
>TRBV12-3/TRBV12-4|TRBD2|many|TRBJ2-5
CASSSGLAGGPGETQYF
TGTGCCAGCAGTTCAGGACTAGCGGGAGGGCCGGGAGAGACCCAGTACTTC
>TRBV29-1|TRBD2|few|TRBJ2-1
CSVGTSRVEQFF
TGCAGCGTTGGGACTAGCCGAGTGGAGCAGTTCTTC
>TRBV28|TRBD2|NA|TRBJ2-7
CSGRALGEQYF
TGTAGCGGGAGGGCTTTGGGCGAGCAGTACTTC
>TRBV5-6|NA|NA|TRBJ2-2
CASSLGMGDTGELFF
TGTGCCAGCAGCTTGGGTATGGGGGACACCGGGGAGCTGTTTTTT
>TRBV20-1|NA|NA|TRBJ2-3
CSASLLTTDTQYF
TGCAGTGCTAGCCTTCTTACCACAGATACGCAGTATTTT
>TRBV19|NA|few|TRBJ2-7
CASSIQEFGTYEQYF
TGTGCCAGTAGTATACAGGAATTTGGGACCTACGAGCAGTACTTC
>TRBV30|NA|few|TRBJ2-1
CAWSRPGAYNEQFF
TGTGCCTGGAGTCGGCCAGGAGCTTACAATGAGCAGTTCTTC
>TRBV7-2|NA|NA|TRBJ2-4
CASSLDLAPQNIQYF
TGTGCCAGCAGCTTAGATCTAGCCCCCCAAAACATTCAGTACTTC
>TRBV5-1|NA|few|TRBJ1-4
CASSFRGTENEKLFF
TGCGCCAGCAGCTTTAGGGGGACCGAGAATGAAAAACTGTTTTTT
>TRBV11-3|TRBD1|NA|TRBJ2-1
CASSLGGRQGAGNEQFF
TGTGCCAGCAGCTTAGGTGGTCGGCAGGGGGCAGGTAATGAGCAGTTCTTC
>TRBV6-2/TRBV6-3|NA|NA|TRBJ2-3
CASAKQETSTDTQYF
TGTGCCAGCGCCAAACAGGAGACTAGCACAGATACGCAGTATTTT
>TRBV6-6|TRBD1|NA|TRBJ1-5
CASTIRTGRNQPQHF
TGTGCCAGCACAATACGGACAGGGCGCAATCAGCCCCAGCATTTT
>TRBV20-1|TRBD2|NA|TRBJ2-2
CSARAPKGTSGSDTGELFF
TGCAGTGCTAGAGCACCTAAAGGGACTAGCGGGAGTGACACCGGGGAGCTGTTTTTT
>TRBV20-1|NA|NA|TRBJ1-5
CSARVGGVESNQPQHF
TGCAGTGCTAGAGTGGGAGGAGTGGAGAGCAATCAGCCCCAGCATTTT
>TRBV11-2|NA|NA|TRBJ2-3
CAGSATRSTDTQYF
TGTGCCGGCAGCGCCACAAGGAGCACAGATACGCAGTATTTT
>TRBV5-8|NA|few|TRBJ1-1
CASSLVGRTNTEAFF
TGTGCCAGCAGCTTGGTCGGACGCACGAACACTGAAGCTTTCTTT
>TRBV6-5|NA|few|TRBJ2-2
CASSYLSSGVGANTGELFF
TGTGCTAGCAGTTACCTTTCCAGTGGCGTCGGCGCGAACACCGGGGAGCTGTTTTTT
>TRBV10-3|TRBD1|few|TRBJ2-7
CAITRTGTSYEQYF
TGTGCCATCACGCGGACAGGGACATCATACGAGCAGTACTTC
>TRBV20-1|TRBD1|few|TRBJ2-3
CSARPGQYSTDTQYF
TGCAGTGCTAGGCCGGGACAGTATAGCACAGATACGCAGTATTTT
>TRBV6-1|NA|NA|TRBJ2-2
CASQWGAGELFF
TGTGCCAGCCAGTGGGGGGCCGGGGAGCTGTTTTTT
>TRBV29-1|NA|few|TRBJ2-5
CSVEEEDGETQYF
TGCAGCGTTGAAGAAGAGGATGGAGAGACCCAGTACTTC
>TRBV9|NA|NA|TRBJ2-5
CASSVFGSQETQYF
TGTGCCAGCAGCGTGTTCGGTTCCCAAGAGACCCAGTACTTC
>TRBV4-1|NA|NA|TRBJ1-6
CASSQDTAGRNSPLHF
TGCGCCAGCAGCCAAGATACAGCAGGCCGTAATTCACCCCTCCACTTT
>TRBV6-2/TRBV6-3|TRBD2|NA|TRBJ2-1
CASSGTSGPWNEQFF
TGTGCCAGCAGTGGGACTAGCGGACCCTGGAATGAGCAGTTCTTC
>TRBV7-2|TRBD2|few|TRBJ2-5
CASSLSTSGGQETQYF
TGTGCCAGCAGCCTCTCGACTAGCGGGGGGCAAGAGACCCAGTACTTC
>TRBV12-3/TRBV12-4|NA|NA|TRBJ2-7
CASRVDYLYNEQYF
TGTGCCAGCCGCGTCGACTACTTATACAATGAGCAGTACTTC
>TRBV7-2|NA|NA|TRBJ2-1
CASSFVGRGGGEQFF
TGTGCCAGCAGCTTCGTTGGGCGGGGAGGGGGTGAGCAGTTCTTC
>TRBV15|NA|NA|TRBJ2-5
CATSREDNEQYF
TGTGCCACCAGCAGAGAAGACAATGAGCAGTACTTC
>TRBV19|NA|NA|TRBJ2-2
CASKDLDWRRTGELFF
TGTGCCAGCAAGGACCTGGACTGGAGGCGTACCGGGGAGCTGTTTTTT